This T cell receptor beta chain appears in the sequencing data of a study of shared clonotypes between healthy human individuals (dated by TCRdb to 2020 to 2022). In terms of the full investigation: The cohort comprised two women and a few men aged 18 to 49 years. Per donor, three plates each were used for CD4 naive and CD4 memory, two for CD8 naive, and one for CD8 memory. To estimate repertoire size and how much clonotype sharing occurs between individuals, the study deeply sequenced the blood TCR repertoires of several healthy adults. To increase sequencing depth and limit assay-specific biases, TCR repertoire library preparation and sequencing were carried out by different laboratories using diverse techniques. Each donor's leukapheresis produced roughly between roughly 0.94 and 9.5 billion PBMCs.

The CDR3, cysteine through phenylalanine, is 14 amino acids long. Only the CDR3 portion is preserved as DNA: 42 bases, with reading frame beginning at the first base. The junction shows trimming of 5 bases on V and 5 bases on J, plus 15 bases between the germline ends. CDR1 and CDR2, per the germline V gene (reference sequence), are SEHNR and FQNEAQ. TCR CDR3 regions were amplified from genomic DNA by multiplex PCR using the deep immunoSEQ assay. Extracted genomic DNA from each cell subset was spread evenly across all wells of several immunoSEQ 96-well plates, with each plate serving as a replicate. For sorted subsets, each replicate PCR was loaded with roughly 200 ng genomic DNA, equivalent to 25,000 to 35,000 T cell genomes. Purified libraries were measured with a Qubit 3.0 fluorometer, size-checked on a Bioanalyzer 2100, and measured again with the KAPA Library Quantification kit. Every immunoSEQ 96-well plate was sequenced on a dedicated single-read 150-cycle Illumina NextSeq 550 flow cell. Under the source paper's analysis protocol: Because the immunoSEQ output included only junctional sequences and no quality scores, the filtering could not be the same as the filtering used for full-length reads. Sequences were annotated with PyIR, a Python wrapper for IgBLAST v1.9, using IMGT germline references to assign V/J genes and CDR3. Reads were removed for weak V/J assignments (E-value above 1e-6), missing CDR3, stop codons, out-of-frame junctions, or ambiguous translated residues. V3J clonotypes were defined by identical inferred V gene, J gene, and CDR3 amino acid sequence. The percentage overlap between two repertoires was calculated by dividing the number of shared unique clonotypes by the size of the smaller repertoire. RTK rarefaction, the Chao1 estimator, and Recon v2.1 estimates of unobserved clonotypes were used to assess repertoire richness. Generation probabilities for all TCRbeta clonotypes obtained by the gDNA method from four donors were computed using OLGA. TCRdb retrieved this table from immuneACCESS and kept in-frame rearrangements only. Not all clones are present; in checked studies, unresolved V genes account for under half, and no reason is known for the remainder. V, J and clone size are those of that table, while D and trimming were read from the DNA. The sample table holds about 1,800,000 clones, of which around 96% were seen once. The top ten hold under 1.5% of the sample.

CD8 naive samples were CD45RO-negative cells positively selected for CCR7, giving a CD45RA+CCR7+ population that excluded TemRA cells. The donors were healthy, HIV-negative adults with no recently reported acute infections or vaccinations. Only Caucasian adults living in Nashville, Tennessee, USA were represented among the donors. Blood was collected by leukapheresis, and PBMCs were isolated by Ficoll-Histopaque density gradient centrifugation and then cryopreserved in liquid nitrogen vapor phase. Purity and quantity of every magnetically sorted T cell population were checked by analytical flow cytometry. Genomic DNA was isolated from every sorted fraction and measured by UV absorbance on a Nanodrop 2000c. What the authors observed across the whole study: Around 5% of naive CD4, approximately 3.7% of naive CD8, roughly 2.4% of memory CD4, and 0.4% of memory CD8 clonotypes were shared across several donors. Larger estimated clonotype richness was generally found for naive subsets than for memory subsets. Even with the large sequencing depth, rarefaction of the sorted-subset datasets indicated that sequencing was incomplete. Only blood was sampled, and tissue TCR repertoires likely differ from those in blood. Compared with non-shared clonotypes, clonotypes shared by all four sorted-subset donors had higher generation probabilities. The genetic and exposure-history diversity represented was limited by the small number of donors. Pairwise subsampling led to the expectation that sequencing depth would affect the degree of clonotype sharing among donors.

Turning to this clone: The antigen it recognizes is unknown. The record has no base qualities; no much larger clone is one base away. This sample includes further DNA sequences coding for the same CDR3.

Sequenced sample: naive CD8+ T cells sorted from blood. The cell subset or site label, read with the paper, signifies: CD45RA+CCR7+. The chain is assembled from TRBV7-9 and TRBJ2-5; the D region may be TRBD1 or TRBD2, each matching 5 bases equally. The TCR originated in a man aged 18 to 30 in good health. The CDR3 protein is CASSPWQGGETQYF. The DNA reads as follows: TGTGCCAGCAGCCCATGGCAGGGCGGGGAGACCCAGTACTTC.